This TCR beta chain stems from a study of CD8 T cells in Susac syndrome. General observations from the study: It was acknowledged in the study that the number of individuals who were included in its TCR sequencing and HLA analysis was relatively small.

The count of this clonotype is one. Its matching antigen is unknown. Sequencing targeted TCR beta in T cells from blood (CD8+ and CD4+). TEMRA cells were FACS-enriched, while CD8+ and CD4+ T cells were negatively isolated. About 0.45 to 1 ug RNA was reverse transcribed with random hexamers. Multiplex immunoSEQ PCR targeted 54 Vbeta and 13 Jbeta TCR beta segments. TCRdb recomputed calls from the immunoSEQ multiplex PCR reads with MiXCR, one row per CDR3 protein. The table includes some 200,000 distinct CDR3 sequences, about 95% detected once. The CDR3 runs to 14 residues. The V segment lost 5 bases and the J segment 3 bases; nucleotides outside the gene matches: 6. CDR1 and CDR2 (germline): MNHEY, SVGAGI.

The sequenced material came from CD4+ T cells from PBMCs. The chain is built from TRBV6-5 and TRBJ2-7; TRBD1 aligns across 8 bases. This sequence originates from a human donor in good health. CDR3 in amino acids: CASSAAGQGYEQYF. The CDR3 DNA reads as TGTGCCAGCAGTGCCGCAGGACAGGGCTACGAGCAGTACTTC.